Shown below are 22 T cell receptor beta chains from a single sample sequenced in a study of T-cell memory formation after mild COVID-19. MiXCR was run by TCRdb on the 5' RACE reads, yielding one entry per CDR3 protein. The table includes roughly 280,000 distinct CDR3 sequences, 7% to 10% detected once. Sequenced input: PBMCs or a T cell subset sorted from them (not recorded which). Receptors originate from a man younger than 35 who had mild COVID-19 (a few samples of this study predate the infection). Cell type and time point are not known.

The CDR3 region is CASSPSPDRVHEQYF. Written as DNA, the CDR3 is TGTGCCAGCAGCCCTAGTCCGGACAGGGTCCACGAGCAGTACTTC. This chain links TRBV7-6 with TRBJ2-7, with 8 bases aligning to TRBD1. The CDR3 has 15 residues. Germline lookup yields CDR1 SGHVS and CDR2 FNYEAQ. With V trimmed by 5 bases and J by 5 bases, 11 bases remained unmatched.

V gene TRBV6-5 combines with J gene TRBJ1-1; TRBD1 agrees at 10 bases. Germline CDR1 and CDR2: MNHEY and SVGAGI. The CDR3 is 16 amino acids. V shed 0 bases, J shed 3 bases, and the junction held 4 bases outside the gene matches. As DNA, the CDR3 is TGTGCCAGCAGTTACTCCATGACAGGGGGCGACACTGAAGCTTTCTTT. Its translation is CASSYSMTGGDTEAFF.

This clonotype has only a few counts. The chain uses TRBV7-3 and TRBJ2-3; 7 nucleotides line up with TRBD2. The germline V gene encodes CDR1 SGHTA and CDR2 FQGTGA. This CDR3 is built from 14 residues. Germline trimming cut 3 bases from V and 6 bases from J; bases unmatched to any gene: 6. The CDR3 spells CASSFSGLGDTQYF. The DNA for the CDR3 is TGTGCCAGCAGCTTTAGCGGGCTGGGGGATACGCAGTATTTT. Full variable domain (outside the CDR3, taken from reference TRBV7-3 and TRBJ2-3): GAGVSQTPSNKVTEKGKYVELRCDPISGHTALYWYRQSLGQGPEFLIYFQGTGAADDSGLPNDRFFAVRPEGSVSTLKIQRTERGDSAVYLCASSFSGLGDTQYFGPGTRLTVL.

This clonotype was seen more than once but under ten times. The chain combines TRBV4-2 with TRBJ2-5, with a weak D call TRBD1 (5 bases). Germline V gene lookup returns CDR1 LGHNA and CDR2 YNFKEQ. There are 14 residues in the CDR3. V gave up 6 bases and J gave up 5 bases, with 16 bases separating them. The CDR3 sequence is CASSPGLPWETQYF. CDR3 nucleotide sequence: TGTGCCAGCAGTCCAGGGCTCCCTTGGGAGACCCAGTACTTC.

This clonotype was seen many times. The V call is TRBV20-1, the J call TRBJ2-7, with 10 bases identical to TRBD2. The CDR3 sequence is 16 residues long. Looked up from germline, CDR1 is DFQATT and CDR2 is SNEGSKA (reference sequence). V shed 3 bases and J 2 bases; nucleotides not matched to a gene: 10. The CDR3, as DNA: TGCAGTGCTAGCTACCTTAGCGGGGGGACTACCTACGAGCAGTACTTC. This sequence encodes CSASYLSGGTTYEQYF.

This chain joins TRBV5-1 and TRBJ1-1; D unresolved. Trimming took off 5 bases at V and 0 bases at J, with 8 bases between the two ends. The CDR3 is made up of 13 amino acids. Germline values: CDR1 SGHRS, CDR2 YFSETQ. The DNA for the CDR3 is TGCGCCAGCAGGGATCTCATGAACACTGAAGCTTTCTTT. Protein product: CASRDLMNTEAFF.

This clonotype was seen more than once but under ten times. This chain uses TRBV15 with TRBJ2-3; 10 bases fit TRBD1. Germline-derived CDR1 and CDR2 are LNHNV and YYDKDF (reference sequence). This CDR3 has 14 residues. Trimming cost V 4 bases and J 4 bases; bases outside gene matches: 2. This CDR3 reads CATSKGQGADTQYF. CDR3 nucleotides: TGTGCCACCAGCAAAGGACAGGGGGCAGATACGCAGTATTTT. Using reference TRBV15 and TRBJ2-3 for the parts outside the CDR3, the full variable domain is DAMVIQNPRYQVTQFGKPVTLSCSQTLNHNVMYWYQQKSSQAPKLLFHYYDKDFNNEADTPDNFQSRRPNTSFCFLDIRSPGLGDTAMYLCATSKGQGADTQYFGPGTRLTVL.

This clonotype showed up just a few times. This sequence joins TRBV25-1 and TRBJ2-3; TRBD2 matches 7 bases. CDR1 is MGHDK and CDR2 is SYGVNS in the germline V gene. J gave up 2 bases and V 2 bases, and 10 bases lay outside the gene matches. This CDR3 region has 17 residues. CDR3 loop: CASSERGGPTFTDTQYF. CDR3 coding DNA: TGTGCCAGCAGTGAAAGGGGAGGGCCGACCTTCACAGATACGCAGTATTTT.

The CDR3 is CASIGPNEKLFF. As DNA, the CDR3 is TGTGCCAGCATCGGGCCGAATGAAAAACTGTTTTTT. This rearrangement joins TRBV6-1 to TRBJ1-4; D is uncertain. The ends were cut back, 7 bases at V and 5 bases at J, with 8 bases in the middle. This CDR3 region has 12 residues. Germline CDR1 and CDR2: MNHNS and SASEGT.

The CDR3 loop reads CASSYSPSGDGYTF. Written as DNA, the CDR3 is TGTGCCAGCAGTTACTCGCCATCGGGGGATGGCTACACCTTC. The chain combines TRBV6-5 with TRBJ1-2, with a possible D match to TRBD1 (5 bases). This CDR3 contains 14 residues. V was pared by 0 bases and J by 6 bases, with 11 bases between. Per the germline V gene, CDR1 is MNHEY and CDR2 is SVGAGI.

The gene calls are TRBV5-1 and TRBJ2-3; 9 bases match TRBD2. Germline V lookup: CDR1 SGHRS, CDR2 YFSETQ. Germline trimming cut 1 base from V and 0 bases from J; bases unmatched to any gene: 6. This CDR3 spans 17 amino acids. Here the CDR3 reads CASSLRREGRSTDTQYF. CDR3 sequence (DNA): TGCGCCAGCAGCTTGAGGCGGGAGGGACGAAGCACAGATACGCAGTATTTT.

V and J are TRBV7-3 and TRBJ2-3, with TRBD2 matching 11 bases. The junction had 3 bases not matched to a gene; V was cut back by 0 bases and J by 1 base. Germline V gene data show CDR1 as SGHTA and CDR2 as FQGTGA. The length of the CDR3 is 17 residues. CDR3 coding DNA: TGTGCCAGCAGCTTAACTAGCGGGGGGGTAGGCACAGATACGCAGTATTTT. As protein: CASSLTSGGVGTDTQYF.

The chain uses TRBV19 and TRBJ1-2; a possible D gene is TRBD1 (5 bases). The CDR3 sequence is 15 residues long. V was cut by 3 bases and J by 1 base, with 12 bases left in between. Germline V gene lookup returns CDR1 LNHDA and CDR2 SQIVND (reference sequence). CDR3 loop: CASSMEGSLNYGYTF. CDR3 coding DNA: TGTGCCAGTAGTATGGAGGGGTCCCTTAACTATGGCTACACCTTC.

CDR3 sequence reads: CASSLRSFTGELFF. The CDR3 bases are TGTGCCAGCAGCCTTCGCTCTTTCACCGGGGAGCTGTTTTTT. The gene calls are TRBV7-7 and TRBJ2-2; D unresolved. CDR1 and CDR2 from the germline V gene are SSHAT and FNYEAQ (reference sequence). The length of the CDR3 is 14 residues. With 5 bases removed from V and 4 bases from J, the gap between germline ends came to 11 bases.

The genes are TRBV6-5 and TRBJ1-2; maybe TRBD1 (6 bases). The germline V and J ends were trimmed by 5 bases and 4 bases, with 11 bases remaining between them. This CDR3 region has 13 residues. The germline V gene has CDR1 MNHEY and CDR2 SVGAGI. The DNA for the CDR3 is TGTGCCAGCAGTGAGACAGGCGTCTATGGCTACACCTTC. Encoded protein: CASSETGVYGYTF.

CDR3: CASRRGQGSYEQYV. CDR3 sequence (DNA): TGTGCCAGCAGGAGGGGACAGGGATCCTACGAGCAGTACGTC. The gene calls are TRBV6-5 and TRBJ2-7; 9 nucleotides align to TRBD1. Trimming took 6 bases from V and 1 from J; bases not matched to a gene: 4. The CDR3 is made up of 14 amino acids. CDR1 MNHEY and CDR2 SVGAGI come from the germline V gene.

The chain employs TRBV12-3 or TRBV12-4 and TRBJ2-1, with 8 bases lining up with TRBD2. Germline trimming cut 6 bases from V and 9 bases from J; bases unmatched to any gene: 13. CDR3 size: 15 residues. The CDR3 DNA follows: TGTGCCAGCAGCCCAGCCGGGGGGGTGGTTCTTGAGCAGTTCTTC. It yields the protein CASSPAGGVVLEQFF.

Only a few counts were recorded for this clonotype. The V gene is TRBV28, the J gene TRBJ1-5; possible D gene TRBD1, 6 bases. Trimming shortened V by 3 bases and J by 1 base, and 16 bases separated the two germline ends. Germline V gene data show CDR1 as MDHEN and CDR2 as SYDVKM. CDR3 size: 17 residues. The CDR3 DNA follows: TGTGCCAGCAGTTTTGGGTGGTTGGGGGCCAGCAATCAGCCCCAGCATTTT. Its protein product is CASSFGWLGASNQPQHF.

The table lists this clonotype with many counts. The genes are TRBV23-1 and TRBJ2-5, with TRBD1 as a possible D gene (5 bases). TRBV23-1 is classed as an ORF, of uncertain function. The CDR3 loop spans 13 amino acids. The germline V and J ends were trimmed by 8 bases and 7 bases, with 17 bases remaining between them. The CDR3 DNA reads TGCGCCAGCCTTAGACAGCCGAAGGGGACCCAGTACTTC. Protein: CASLRQPKGTQYF.

This clonotype came up a few times. The chain carries TRBV20-1 and TRBJ2-1; 8 bases agree with TRBD1. V trimming: 7 bases; J trimming: 8 bases; junction bases outside the gene matches: 10. Germline-derived CDR1 and CDR2 are DFQATT and SNEGSKA (reference sequence). The length of the CDR3 is 13 residues. As DNA, the CDR3 is TGCAGTGGTTCCCTGGACAGGGTTGATGAGCAGTTCTTC. Amino acids: CSGSLDRVDEQFF.

This clonotype was seen ten or more times. The rearrangement joins TRBV25-1 to TRBJ2-2; D is possibly TRBD1 or TRBD2 (7 bases each). With 10 bases removed from V and 2 bases from J, the gap between germline ends came to 20 bases. Germline CDR1 MGHDK, CDR2 SYGVNS. This CDR3 has 16 amino acids. CDR3 sequence reads: CATQGRGRLNTGELFF. The CDR3 DNA sequence: TGTGCCACCCAGGGGAGGGGGCGACTCAACACCGGGGAGCTGTTTTTT.

In this sample, this clonotype turned up a few times. This chain uses TRBV19 with TRBJ2-4, with 7 bases identical to TRBD1. The CDR3 has 19 residues. V shed 0 bases and J 1 base; nucleotides not matched to a gene: 12. The germline gives CDR1 LNHDA, CDR2 SQIVND (reference sequence). As DNA, the CDR3 is TGTGCCAGTAGTATAGATCGACCAGGGGGAGTTGGGGCCAAAAACATTCAGTACTTC. This codes for CASSIDRPGGVGAKNIQYF.